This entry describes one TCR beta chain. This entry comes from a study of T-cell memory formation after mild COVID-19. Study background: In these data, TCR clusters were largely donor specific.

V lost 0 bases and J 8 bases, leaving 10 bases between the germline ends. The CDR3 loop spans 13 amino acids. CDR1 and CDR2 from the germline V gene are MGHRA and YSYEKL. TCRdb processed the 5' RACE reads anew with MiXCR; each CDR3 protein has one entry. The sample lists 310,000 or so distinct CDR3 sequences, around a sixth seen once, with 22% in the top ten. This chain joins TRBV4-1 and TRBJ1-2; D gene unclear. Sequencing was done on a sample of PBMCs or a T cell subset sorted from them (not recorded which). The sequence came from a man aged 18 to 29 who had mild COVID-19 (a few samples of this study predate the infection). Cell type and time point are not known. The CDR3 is CASSQEASGGYTF. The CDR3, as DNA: TGCGCCAGCAGCCAAGAGGCATCTGGGGGCTACACCTTC.